This is a list of T cell receptor beta chains from one sample in a study of human T cells and chemical hapten exposure. TCRdb fed the RACE reads into MiXCR, producing one record per CDR3 protein. The sample comprises 35,000 to 45,000 distinct CDR3 sequences, 8.9% of which are singletons, and about 15% rests with the top ten. Sample: whole blood, taken in connection with sensitization to the hapten diphenylcyclopropenone (DPC). These receptors came from a woman aged 40 to 50 with alopecia areata. Some clones in this sample may be carry-over from other donors' samples. Both conserved end residues are part of each CDR3. A D gene is named only where the DNA matches it firmly. Clone sizes are given selectively: once, few, many, or a class where the clone is expanded.

15 TRBD1 TRBJ1-6 many TRBV28 CASRPPGQRYSPLHF TGTGCCAGCAGACCTCCGGGACAGCGATATTCACCCCTCCACTTT
14 NA TRBJ1-5 many TRBV6-1 CASFFSDGDWPQHF TGTGCCAGCTTCTTTTCGGACGGCGATTGGCCCCAGCATTTT
17 NA TRBJ1-4 few TRBV4-1 CASSQYRDMGANEKLFF TGCGCCAGCAGCCAGTACCGGGACATGGGTGCTAATGAAAAACTGTTTTTT
15 TRBD1 TRBJ1-2 NA TRBV4-1 CASSQARGQDYGYTF TGCGCCAGCAGCCAAGCCAGGGGGCAGGACTATGGCTACACCTTC
15 NA TRBJ2-3 many TRBV6-5 CASSYTRRSTDTQYF TGTGCCAGCAGTTACACCAGGCGAAGCACAGATACGCAGTATTTT
14 TRBD1 TRBJ2-3 few TRBV7-2 CASSRQGEEDTQYF TGTGCCAGCAGCCGACAGGGGGAGGAAGATACGCAGTATTTT
13 NA TRBJ1-5 few TRBV12-3/TRBV12-4 CASRPRLGQPQHF TGTGCCAGCAGACCCCGCCTCGGGCAGCCCCAGCATTTT
13 NA TRBJ1-1 few TRBV7-6 CASSLAMNTEAFF TGTGCCAGCAGCTTAGCCATGAACACTGAAGCTTTCTTT
15 NA TRBJ2-7 many TRBV11-2 CASSFSRNVGYEQYF TGTGCCAGCAGCTTCTCCCGGAATGTTGGGTACGAGCAGTACTTC
14 TRBD1 TRBJ2-7 many TRBV20-1 CSASATGGAYEQYF TGCAGTGCTAGCGCGACAGGGGGGGCCTACGAGCAGTACTTC
13 TRBD2 TRBJ2-2 many TRBV6-2/TRBV6-3 CASSSGEAGELFF TGTGCCAGCAGTAGCGGGGAAGCCGGGGAGCTGTTTTTT
14 TRBD1 TRBJ2-1 many TRBV29-1 CSVAKGQSYNEQFF TGCAGCGTTGCTAAGGGACAGAGTTACAATGAGCAGTTCTTC
12 TRBD2 TRBJ2-5 NA TRBV29-1 CSVRLAFETQYF TGCAGCGTTAGACTAGCGTTTGAGACCCAGTACTTC
14 NA TRBJ2-1 NA TRBV15 CATSQQGPYNEQFF TGTGCCACCAGCCAGCAGGGTCCCTACAATGAGCAGTTCTTC
13 NA TRBJ1-1 many TRBV7-9 CASSLVADTEAFF TGTGCCAGCAGCTTAGTAGCAGACACTGAAGCTTTCTTT
17 TRBD2 TRBJ2-1 NA TRBV7-8 CASSLTSGGVSYNEQFF TGTGCCAGCAGCTTAACTAGCGGGGGGGTCTCCTACAATGAGCAGTTCTTC
15 NA TRBJ2-1 many TRBV7-7 CASSLRAGIYNEQFF TGTGCCAGCAGCTTAAGGGCAGGAATCTACAATGAGCAGTTCTTC
15 NA TRBJ1-2 many TRBV3-2 CASSQPGPFNYGYTF TGTGCCAGCAGCCAACCGGGACCCTTTAACTATGGCTACACCTTC
15 TRBD1 TRBJ2-2 many TRBV7-7 CASSSPGTGEGELFF TGTGCCAGCAGCTCCCCCGGGACAGGGGAGGGGGAGCTGTTTTTT
15 NA TRBJ2-1 few TRBV5-8 CASSFTDSRRNEQFF TGTGCCAGCAGCTTTACAGACTCGCGGCGGAATGAGCAGTTCTTC
14 TRBD1 TRBJ2-5 many TRBV6-5 CASTPQGATETQYF TGTGCCAGCACCCCACAGGGGGCGACTGAGACCCAGTACTTC
12 NA TRBJ1-1 NA TRBV6-2/TRBV6-3 CASSPMGISAFF TGTGCCAGCAGCCCTATGGGGATATCAGCTTTCTTT
14 NA TRBJ1-5 NA TRBV20-1 CRARPGASNQPQHF TGCAGAGCTAGACCGGGGGCGAGCAATCAGCCCCAGCATTTT
12 TRBD1 TRBJ1-1 many TRBV29-1 CSVPTGETEAFF TGCAGCGTTCCAACAGGGGAGACTGAAGCTTTCTTT
15 NA TRBJ2-7 many TRBV4-1 CASKQTPGQAYEQYF TGCGCCAGCAAACAGACCCCAGGGCAAGCCTACGAGCAGTACTTC
14 NA TRBJ2-1 few TRBV9 CASSVWRADNEQFF TGTGCCAGCAGCGTTTGGCGAGCGGACAATGAGCAGTTCTTC
14 TRBD1 TRBJ2-7 many TRBV28 CASILQGNSYEQYF TGTGCCAGCATCTTACAGGGGAATTCCTACGAGCAGTACTTC
18 NA TRBJ2-1 many TRBV7-6 CASSPQPSLVVNGGEQFF TGTGCCAGCAGCCCACAGCCCTCACTAGTGGTTAATGGGGGTGAGCAGTTCTTC
13 NA TRBJ1-2 many TRBV5-6 CASSLAADSGYTF TGTGCCAGCAGCTTGGCGGCAGACTCGGGCTACACCTTC
14 TRBD2 TRBJ2-1 many TRBV6-1 CASSEKSGETEQFF TGTGCCAGCAGTGAAAAAAGCGGGGAAACGGAGCAGTTCTTC
15 TRBD2 TRBJ2-7 many TRBV6-2/TRBV6-3 CASSYRTSGGHEQYF TGTGCCAGCAGTTACAGGACTAGCGGGGGACACGAGCAGTACTTC
16 NA TRBJ2-5 many TRBV9 CASSVQSGARSETQYF TGTGCCAGCAGCGTCCAATCAGGGGCTAGAAGTGAGACCCAGTACTTC
15 TRBD1 TRBJ1-5 many TRBV4-1 CASSQEDRGNQPQHF TGCGCCAGCAGCCAAGAGGACAGGGGAAATCAGCCCCAGCATTTT
15 TRBD1 TRBJ2-2 NA TRBV29-1 CSVDKGQPSTGELFF TGCAGCGTTGATAAGGGACAGCCGTCCACCGGGGAGCTGTTTTTT
11 NA TRBJ2-3 once TRBV29-1 CSVALSLAQYF TGCAGCGTTGCTCTCTCGTTAGCGCAGTATTTT
15 TRBD1 TRBJ1-5 NA TRBV28 CASSRGTGDNQPQHF TGTGCCAGCAGCAGAGGGACAGGCGATAATCAGCCCCAGCATTTT
17 TRBD2 TRBJ2-5 many TRBV20-1 CSARVPLAGGPGETQYF TGCAGTGCTAGAGTACCTCTGGCGGGGGGGCCAGGGGAGACCCAGTACTTC
15 TRBD1 TRBJ1-4 NA TRBV12-3/TRBV12-4 CASSSDREFKEKLFF TGTGCCAGCAGTTCGGACAGGGAATTCAAGGAAAAACTGTTTTTT
18 TRBD1 TRBJ1-1 many TRBV12-3/TRBV12-4 CASSLDSAGQGADTEAFF TGTGCCAGCAGTTTAGACTCTGCGGGACAGGGGGCGGACACTGAAGCTTTCTTT
12 NA TRBJ2-5 many TRBV20-1 CSASGVQETQYF TGCAGTGCTAGCGGGGTACAAGAGACCCAGTACTTC
13 TRBD2 TRBJ2-7 many TRBV2 CASSMTSGSEQYF TGTGCCAGCAGTATGACTAGCGGAAGCGAGCAGTACTTC
14 NA TRBJ1-5 many TRBV2 CASNPDSLNQPQHF TGTGCCAGCAACCCCGACAGCCTCAATCAGCCCCAGCATTTT
13 NA TRBJ2-5 few TRBV21-1 CASPPWDGKTQYF TGTGCCAGTCCTCCATGGGATGGCAAGACCCAGTACTTC
14 TRBD2 TRBJ2-3 many TRBV27 CASLRAGGSDTQYF TGTGCCAGCTTACGAGCGGGGGGATCAGATACGCAGTATTTT
14 TRBD1 TRBJ1-1 few TRBV4-2 CASSQGGQGAQAFF TGTGCCAGCAGCCAAGGAGGGCAGGGGGCGCAGGCTTTCTTT
16 NA TRBJ2-7 few TRBV2 CASSDDLGTADYEQYF TGTGCCAGCAGTGATGATCTGGGAACGGCGGACTACGAGCAGTACTTC
14 NA TRBJ1-1 NA TRBV4-1 CASSQADVHTEAFF TGCGCCAGCAGCCAAGCGGACGTGCACACTGAAGCTTTCTTT
15 TRBD2 TRBJ2-1 many TRBV20-1 CSAPEAGGDYNEQFF TGCAGTGCTCCCGAGGCGGGGGGTGACTACAATGAGCAGTTCTTC
14 TRBD2 TRBJ2-7 many TRBV5-1 CASSSSGAPYEQYF TGCGCCAGCAGCTCTAGCGGAGCCCCCTACGAGCAGTACTTC
14 NA TRBJ1-1 NA TRBV18 CASSYGQVNTEAFF TGTGCCAGCTCATACGGACAAGTGAACACTGAAGCTTTCTTT
12 NA TRBJ2-7 many TRBV29-1 CSVATGPAEQYF TGCAGCGTTGCGACAGGACCGGCCGAGCAGTACTTC
13 NA TRBJ1-1 many TRBV7-9 CASSLVGQGATFF NA
17 NA TRBJ2-3 many TRBV20-1 CSARDEGTAFPPDTQYF TGCAGTGCTAGAGACGAAGGGACCGCCTTTCCCCCAGATACGCAGTATTTT
17 TRBD2 TRBJ2-7 many TRBV4-2 CASSAERGGGISYEQYF TGTGCCAGCAGCGCCGAGCGGGGTGGGGGTATCTCCTACGAGCAGTACTTC
16 TRBD1 TRBJ1-2 many TRBV30 CAWSAGQGAGNYGYTF TGTGCCTGGAGTGCGGGACAGGGGGCCGGTAACTATGGCTACACCTTC
14 NA TRBJ1-1 many TRBV15 CATSPARGFTEAFF TGTGCCACCAGCCCAGCTCGAGGTTTCACTGAAGCTTTCTTT
15 NA TRBJ1-5 few TRBV5-8 CASSLGRHSNQPQHF TGTGCCAGCAGCTTGGGCCGACATAGCAATCAGCCCCAGCATTTT
13 NA TRBJ1-1 many TRBV11-1 CASSFPGPYEAFF TGTGCCAGCAGCTTCCCGGGACCTTATGAAGCTTTCTTT
16 NA TRBJ2-7 NA TRBV5-1 CASSLAHSGLRYEQYF TGCGCCAGCAGCTTAGCCCACAGCGGGTTAAGGTACGAGCAGTACTTC
16 TRBD2 TRBJ2-7 NA TRBV4-2 CASSRRTSGEVGEQYF TGTGCCAGCAGCCGCCGGACTAGCGGGGAAGTTGGAGAGCAGTACTTC